The 21 T cell receptor beta chains below were found in one sample sequenced in a study of CD4 T cells in relation to SARS-CoV-2 and coronaviruses. Antigens for these TCRs are unknown. Here immunoSEQ multiplex PCR was the method, and the copy in TCRdb shows in-frame clones only, minus some. The data show roughly 18,000 clones, with around four fifths seen just once and roughly a fifth held by the top ten. The unexposed donors gave CD4+ T cells in 2011-2018, prior to COVID-19. After about 10 days of culture, CD4+ T cells were isolated. Sequencing was performed on CD4+ T cells from PBMCs, cultured in vitro. All receptors derive from a human donor in good health.

V gene TRBV4-2 combines with J gene TRBJ1-1, with TRBD1 as a possible D gene (5 bases). Trimming took off 1 base at V and 6 bases at J, with 12 bases between the two ends. Germline V gene lookup returns CDR1 LGHNA and CDR2 YNFKEQ. The CDR3 spans 14 residues. The CDR3 DNA sequence: TGTGCCAGCAGCCAAGGCCCAGGGATGGCTGAAGCTTTCTTT. Translation: CASSQGPGMAEAFF.

This chain connects TRBV18 to TRBJ2-5; D not resolved. CDR1 and CDR2 (germline): KGHSH, LQKENI. The V gene lost 4 bases and the J gene lost 0 bases, with 12 bases spanning the gap. This CDR3 has 15 amino acids. CDR3 in DNA: TGTGCCAGCTCACAGTCCACGGATAACCAAGAGACCCAGTACTTC. Encoded protein: CASSQSTDNQETQYF.

The rearrangement links TRBV5-6 to TRBJ2-1; no definite D call. The CDR3 has 12 residues. Germline CDR1 and CDR2: SGHDT and YYEEEE. V was clipped by 4 bases and J by 15 bases, with 17 bases between them. The DNA for the CDR3 is TGTGCCAGCAGCGGTGTCACGGAGAGGACGTTCTTC. It is translated as CASSGVTERTFF.

The genes are TRBV10-3 and TRBJ1-2; no firm D call. V lost 0 bases to trimming and J lost 3 bases, with 8 bases between them. CDR3 length: 14 residues. Germline V gene data show CDR1 as ENHRY and CDR2 as SYGVKD. CDR3 sequence: CAISESLGYYGYTF. The CDR3 coding sequence is TGTGCCATCAGTGAGTCTTTGGGATACTATGGCTACACCTTC.

In its sample, this clone was seen a few times. The rearrangement uses TRBV5-6 and TRBJ1-6; D gene ambiguous. This CDR3 spans 12 amino acids. Trimming removed 1 base from V and 10 bases from J, with 6 bases in between. Per germline, CDR1 SGHDT and CDR2 YYEEEE. DNA of the CDR3: TGTGCCAGCAGCTTGATGGGATCACCCCTCCACTTT. Amino acids: CASSLMGSPLHF.

The gene calls are TRBV2 and TRBJ2-6; TRBD1 agrees at 9 bases. CDR3 length: 17 residues. V shed 7 bases, J shed 3 bases, and the junction held 10 bases outside the gene matches. The germline CDR1 and CDR2 sequences are SNHLY and FYNNEI. The CDR3 reads CASNTGGASGGANVLTF. CDR3 sequence (DNA): TGTGCCAGCAACACAGGGGGCGCGTCGGGTGGGGCCAACGTCCTGACTTTC. Full variable domain (rest looked up from reference TRBV2 and TRBJ2-6): EPEVTQTPSHQVTQMGQEVILRCVPISNHLYFYWYRQILGQKVEFLVSFYNNEISEKSEIFDDQFSVERPDGSNFTLKIRSTKLEDSAMYFCASNTGGASGGANVLTFGAGSRLTVL.

A few counts support this clone. The DNA of the CDR3 is TGTGCCAGCAGCTTGGACTCGGACCCGTTCTTC. As protein: CASSLDSDPFF. V and J are TRBV5-4 and TRBJ2-1, with D hard to call. Germline CDR1 is SGHNT and CDR2 is YYREEE (reference sequence). This CDR3 spans 11 amino acids. Trimming took off 0 bases at V and 15 bases at J, with 10 bases between the two ends.

The chain links TRBV2 to TRBJ1-4; 9 bases line up with TRBD1. The germline CDR1 and CDR2 sequences are SNHLY and FYNNEI. V shed 4 bases and J 8 bases; nucleotides not matched to a gene: 8. This CDR3 comprises 15 residues. The CDR3 here is CASSGGQGIFEKLFF. CDR3 bases: TGTGCCAGCAGTGGTGGACAGGGGATTTTCGAAAAACTGTTTTTT.

The chain carries TRBV7-3 and TRBJ2-1, with a tentative D call TRBD1 (5 bases). V shed 3 bases and J shed 0 bases, with 9 bases lying between them. The CDR3 loop spans 15 amino acids. CDR1 and CDR2 (germline): SGHTA, FQGTGA. The CDR3 nucleotides are TGTGCCAGCAGCTTCTGGGGCAGCTCCTACAATGAGCAGTTCTTC. Amino acid sequence: CASSFWGSSYNEQFF. The variable domain in full, completed from reference TRBV7-3 and TRBJ2-1, reads GAGVSQTPSNKVTEKGKYVELRCDPISGHTALYWYRQSLGQGPEFLIYFQGTGAADDSGLPNDRFFAVRPEGSVSTLKIQRTERGDSAVYLCASSFWGSSYNEQFFGPGTRLTVL.

The chain carries TRBV23-1 and TRBJ2-4; TRBD1 or TRBD2 may be the D gene (5 bases each). TRBV23-1 is an open reading frame, and its role is uncertain. The V end was cut by 7 bases, the J end by 0 bases, with 25 bases between. The CDR3 runs to 19 residues. The CDR3 region has the DNA TGCGCCAGCAACCAGGCTTGGGCTCCAGGGAGACTAGCCAAAAACATTCAGTACTTC. Translation: CASNQAWAPGRLAKNIQYF.

This clone was seen more than once but under ten times. The chain links TRBV7-3 to TRBJ1-1; D may be TRBD1 (6 bases). V lost 5 bases and J 6 bases, leaving 19 bases between the germline ends. Germline loops: CDR1 SGHTA, CDR2 FQGTGA. The CDR3 is 15 residues long. CDR3 in amino acids: CASSPGGPGMAEAFF. In nucleotides, the CDR3 is TGTGCCAGCAGCCCTGGGGGCCCTGGGATGGCTGAAGCTTTCTTT.

V usage is TRBV6-1 and J usage is TRBJ2-2; D may be TRBD2 (7 bases). The germline V and J ends were trimmed by 2 bases and 5 bases, with 15 bases remaining between them. CDR3 length: 16 amino acids. Germline assignment: CDR1 MNHNS and CDR2 SASEGT. In DNA, the CDR3 is TGTGCCAGCAGTGAACCGGGGGGCCTTTCTACCGGGGAGCTGTTTTTT. Translation: CASSEPGGLSTGELFF.

V and J are TRBV29-1 and TRBJ2-7; no reliable D call. The germline CDR1 and CDR2 sequences are SQVTM and ANQGSEA. The CDR3 sequence is 12 residues long. V lost 6 bases to trimming and J lost 0 bases, with 9 bases between them. CDR3: CSVLQSSYEQYF. The DNA for the CDR3 is TGCAGCGTCCTACAGAGCTCCTACGAGCAGTACTTC.

This clone was seen a handful of times. V and J are TRBV6-2 or TRBV6-3 and TRBJ2-7; D is unclear. The CDR3 is made up of 12 amino acids. Trimming removed 4 bases from V and 6 bases from J, with 10 bases in between. CDR1 and CDR2 (germline): MNHEY, SVGEGT. For the CDR3, the DNA is TGTGCCAGCAGTTCTCCAAGAACCGAGCAGTACTTC. Protein: CASSSPRTEQYF.

The chain recombines TRBV15 with TRBJ2-3; 10 bases line up with TRBD2. V trimming: 2 bases; J trimming: 5 bases; junction bases outside the gene matches: 4. The germline gives CDR1 LNHNV, CDR2 YYDKDF (reference sequence). This CDR3 has 15 residues. The CDR3 DNA sequence: TGTGCCACCAGCAGACAGTCTAGCGGGAGAGATACGCAGTATTTT. Translation: CATSRQSSGRDTQYF. The full variable domain, with the rest looked up from reference TRBV15 and TRBJ2-3, is DAMVIQNPRYQVTQFGKPVTLSCSQTLNHNVMYWYQQKSSQAPKLLFHYYDKDFNNEADTPDNFQSRRPNTSFCFLDIRSPGLGDTAMYLCATSRQSSGRDTQYFGPGTRLTVL.

This clone was seen just once. J is TRBJ2-1 and V is TRBV11-2; no reliable D call. Trimming removed 5 bases at V and 0 bases at J, with 11 bases between. The length of the CDR3 is 15 residues. The germline V gene encodes CDR1 SGHAT and CDR2 FQNNGV. The DNA of the CDR3 is TGTGCCAGCAGCACTGCGCCGAGCTCCTACAATGAGCAGTTCTTC. Protein: CASSTAPSSYNEQFF.

This chain links TRBV19 with TRBJ1-2; TRBD1 is a possible D gene (5 bases). V was trimmed by 3 bases and J by 8 bases, leaving 22 bases between them. CDR1 is LNHDA and CDR2 is SQIVND in the germline V gene (reference sequence). This CDR3 contains 16 residues. Here the CDR3 DNA reads TGTGCCAGTAGTATTCCAGCAGGGCTTCGTCTCAAGGGCTACACCTTC. Protein product: CASSIPAGLRLKGYTF. Full variable domain (missing parts from reference TRBV19 and TRBJ1-2): DGGITQSPKYLFRKEGQNVTLSCEQNLNHDAMYWYRQDPGQGLRLIYYSQIVNDFQKGDIAEGYSVSREKKESFPLTVTSAQKNPTAFYLCASSIPAGLRLKGYTFGSGTRLTVV.

The chain is built from TRBV14 and TRBJ1-6; D not certain. Germline CDR1 and CDR2: SGHDN and FVKESK. The CDR3 length is 14 residues. V gave up 1 base and J gave up 8 bases, with 9 bases separating them. In nucleotides, the CDR3 is TGTGCCAGCAGCCAAGTTTTTGGGGATTCACCCCTCCACTTT. Translation gives CASSQVFGDSPLHF. Full variable domain (rest looked up from reference TRBV14 and TRBJ1-6): EAGVTQFPSHSVIEKGQTVTLRCDPISGHDNLYWYRRVMGKEIKFLLHFVKESKQDESGMPNNRFLAERTGGTYSTLKVQPAELEDSGVYFCASSQVFGDSPLHFGNGTRLTVT.

The chain employs TRBV3-1 (or the pseudogene TRBV3-2) and TRBJ2-3; TRBD2 aligns across 13 bases. The length of the CDR3 is 16 residues. With 4 bases clipped from V and 3 bases from J, the junction kept 4 bases outside the gene matches. Per the germline V gene, CDR1 is LGHDT and CDR2 is YNNKEL (reference sequence). CDR3 protein: CASSRGTSGMTDTQYF. CDR3 DNA: TGTGCCAGCAGCCGAGGGACTAGCGGGATGACAGATACGCAGTATTTT.

The CDR3 DNA sequence: TGTGCCAGCAGCCAAGTCATGGGCCCTCGCTATGGCTACACCTTC. It yields the protein CASSQVMGPRYGYTF. The rearrangement links TRBV3-1 (or the pseudogene TRBV3-2) to TRBJ1-2; D is uncertain. Germline CDR1 and CDR2: LGHDT and YNNKEL (reference sequence). The V and J ends lost 1 base and 4 bases respectively, with 13 bases between them. This CDR3 has 15 residues.

This chain uses TRBV9 with TRBJ1-6; 10 bases are shared with TRBD1. Germline assignment: CDR1 SGDLS and CDR2 YYNGEE. The CDR3 consists of 16 residues. V was pared by 4 bases and J by 9 bases, with 10 bases of the junction left unmatched. CDR3 protein: CASSPDYGTGVSPLHF. In nucleotides, the CDR3 is TGTGCCAGCAGCCCTGACTACGGGACAGGGGTTTCACCCCTCCACTTT.